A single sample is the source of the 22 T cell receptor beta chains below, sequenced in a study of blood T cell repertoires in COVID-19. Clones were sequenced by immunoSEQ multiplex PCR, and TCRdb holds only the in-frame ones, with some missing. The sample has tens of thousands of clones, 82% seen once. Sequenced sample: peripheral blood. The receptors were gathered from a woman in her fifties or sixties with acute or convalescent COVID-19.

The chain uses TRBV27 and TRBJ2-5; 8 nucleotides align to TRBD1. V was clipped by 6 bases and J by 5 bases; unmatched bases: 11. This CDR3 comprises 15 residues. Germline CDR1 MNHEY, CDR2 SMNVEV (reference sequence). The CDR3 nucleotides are TGTGCCAGCAGGCCGAACCGGGACAGGATTGAGACCCAGTACTTC. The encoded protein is CASRPNRDRIETQYF.

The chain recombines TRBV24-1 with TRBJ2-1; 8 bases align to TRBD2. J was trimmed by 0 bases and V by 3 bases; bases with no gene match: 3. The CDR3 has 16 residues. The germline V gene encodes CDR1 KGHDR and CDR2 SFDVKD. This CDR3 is CATSDPSGSSYNEQFF. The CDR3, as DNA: TGTGCCACCAGTGATCCCAGCGGGAGCTCCTACAATGAGCAGTTCTTC.

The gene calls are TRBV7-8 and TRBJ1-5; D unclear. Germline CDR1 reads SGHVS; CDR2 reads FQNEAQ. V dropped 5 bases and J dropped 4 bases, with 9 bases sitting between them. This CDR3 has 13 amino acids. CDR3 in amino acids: CASSPGDNQPQHF. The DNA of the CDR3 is TGTGCCAGCAGCCCCGGGGATAATCAGCCCCAGCATTTT. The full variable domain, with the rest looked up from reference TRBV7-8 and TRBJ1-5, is GAGVSQSPRYKVAKRGQDVALRCDPISGHVSLFWYQQALGQGPEFLTYFQNEAQLDKSGLPSDRFFAERPEGSVSTLKIQRTQQEDSAVYLCASSPGDNQPQHFGDGTRLSIL.

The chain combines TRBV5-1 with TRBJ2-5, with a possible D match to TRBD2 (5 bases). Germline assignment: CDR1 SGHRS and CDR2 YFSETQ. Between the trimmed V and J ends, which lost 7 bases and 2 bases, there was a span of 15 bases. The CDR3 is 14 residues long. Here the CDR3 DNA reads TGCGCCAGCGCAACTAGTTCAAGACAAGAGACCCAGTACTTC. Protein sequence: CASATSSRQETQYF.

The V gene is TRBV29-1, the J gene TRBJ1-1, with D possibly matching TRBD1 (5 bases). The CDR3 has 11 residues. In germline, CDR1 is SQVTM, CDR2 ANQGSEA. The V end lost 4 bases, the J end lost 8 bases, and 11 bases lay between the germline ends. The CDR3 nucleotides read TGCAGCGTTGCCAGGGATGTGGAAGCTTTCTTT. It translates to CSVARDVEAFF.

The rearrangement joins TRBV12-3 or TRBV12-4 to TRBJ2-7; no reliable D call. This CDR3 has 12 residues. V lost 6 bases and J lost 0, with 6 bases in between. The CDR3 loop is CASRRRSYEQYF. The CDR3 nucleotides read TGTGCCAGCAGGAGGCGCTCCTACGAGCAGTACTTC.

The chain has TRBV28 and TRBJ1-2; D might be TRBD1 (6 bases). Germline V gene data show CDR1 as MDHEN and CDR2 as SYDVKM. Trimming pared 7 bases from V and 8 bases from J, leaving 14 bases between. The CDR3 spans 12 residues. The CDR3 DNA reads TGTGCCAGCACCCAGGGGTTGGAGGGCTACACCTTC. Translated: CASTQGLEGYTF.

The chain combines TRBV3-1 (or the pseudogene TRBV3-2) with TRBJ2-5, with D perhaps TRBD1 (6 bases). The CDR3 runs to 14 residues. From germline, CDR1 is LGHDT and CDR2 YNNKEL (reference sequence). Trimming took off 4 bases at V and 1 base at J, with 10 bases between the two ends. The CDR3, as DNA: TGTGCCAGCAGCCTCAGGGGCCGCCAAGAGACCCAGTACTTC. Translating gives CASSLRGRQETQYF.

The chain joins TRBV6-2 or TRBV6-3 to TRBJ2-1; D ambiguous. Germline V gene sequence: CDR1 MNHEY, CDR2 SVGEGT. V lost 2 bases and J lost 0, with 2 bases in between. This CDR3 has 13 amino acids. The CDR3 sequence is CASSYRSYNEQFF. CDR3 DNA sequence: TGTGCCAGCAGTTACCGCTCCTACAATGAGCAGTTCTTC.

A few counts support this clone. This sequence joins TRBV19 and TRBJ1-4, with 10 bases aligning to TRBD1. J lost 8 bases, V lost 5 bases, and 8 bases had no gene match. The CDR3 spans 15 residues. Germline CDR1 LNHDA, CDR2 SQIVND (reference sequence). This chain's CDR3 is CASSGAGTGEEKLFF. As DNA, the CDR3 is TGTGCCAGTAGTGGGGCCGGGACAGGGGAAGAAAAACTGTTTTTT.

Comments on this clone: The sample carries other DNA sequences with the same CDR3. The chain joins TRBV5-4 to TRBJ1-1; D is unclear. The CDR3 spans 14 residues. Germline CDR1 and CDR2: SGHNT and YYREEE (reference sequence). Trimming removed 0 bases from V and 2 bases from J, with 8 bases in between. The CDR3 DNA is TGTGCCAGCAGCTTGGAAGGCGGTAACACTGAAGCTTTCTTT. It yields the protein CASSLEGGNTEAFF. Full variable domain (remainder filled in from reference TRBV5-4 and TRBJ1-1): ETGVTQSPTHLIKTRGQQVTLRCSSQSGHNTVSWYQQALGQGPQFIFQYYREEENGRGNFPPRFSGLQFPNYSSELNVNALELDDSALYLCASSLEGGNTEAFFGQGTRLTVV.

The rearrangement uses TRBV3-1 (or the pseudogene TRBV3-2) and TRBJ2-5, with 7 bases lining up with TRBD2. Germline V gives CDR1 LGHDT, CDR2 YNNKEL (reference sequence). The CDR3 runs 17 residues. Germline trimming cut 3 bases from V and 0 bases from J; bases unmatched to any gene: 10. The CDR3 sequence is CASSHQWGSGYQETQYF. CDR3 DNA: TGTGCCAGCAGCCATCAATGGGGTAGCGGGTACCAAGAGACCCAGTACTTC.

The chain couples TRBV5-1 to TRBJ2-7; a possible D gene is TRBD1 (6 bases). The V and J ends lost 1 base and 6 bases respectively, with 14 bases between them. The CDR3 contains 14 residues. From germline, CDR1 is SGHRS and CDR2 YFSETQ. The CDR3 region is CASSLTLTGSEQYF. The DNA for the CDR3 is TGCGCCAGCAGCTTGACGTTGACAGGTTCCGAGCAGTACTTC.

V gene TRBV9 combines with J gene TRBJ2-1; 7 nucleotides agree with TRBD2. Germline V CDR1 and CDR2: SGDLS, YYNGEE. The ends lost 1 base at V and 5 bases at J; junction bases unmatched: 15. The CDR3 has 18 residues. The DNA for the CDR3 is TGTGCCAGCAGCGTAACTCCAGCGGGGAAATATGGGGACAATGAGCAGTTCTTC. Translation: CASSVTPAGKYGDNEQFF.

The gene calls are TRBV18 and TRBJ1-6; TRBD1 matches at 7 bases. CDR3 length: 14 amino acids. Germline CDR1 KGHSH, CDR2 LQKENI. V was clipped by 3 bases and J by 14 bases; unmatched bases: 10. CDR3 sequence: CASSPRQGTAALHF. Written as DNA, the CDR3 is TGTGCCAGCTCACCCCGACAGGGAACGGCGGCCCTCCACTTT.

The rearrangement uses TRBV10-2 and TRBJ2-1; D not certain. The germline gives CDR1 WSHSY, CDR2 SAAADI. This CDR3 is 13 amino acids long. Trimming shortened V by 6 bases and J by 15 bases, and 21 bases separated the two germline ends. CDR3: CASRSDEPIPRFF. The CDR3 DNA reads TGCGCCAGCAGAAGCGACGAACCTATTCCACGGTTCTTC.

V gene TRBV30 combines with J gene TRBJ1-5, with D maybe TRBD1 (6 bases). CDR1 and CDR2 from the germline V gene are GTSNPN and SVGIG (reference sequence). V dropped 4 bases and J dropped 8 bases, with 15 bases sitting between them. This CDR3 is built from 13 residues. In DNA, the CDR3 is TGTGCCTGGAATGGACAGTTGTCCGAGCCCCAGCATTTT. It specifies CAWNGQLSEPQHF.

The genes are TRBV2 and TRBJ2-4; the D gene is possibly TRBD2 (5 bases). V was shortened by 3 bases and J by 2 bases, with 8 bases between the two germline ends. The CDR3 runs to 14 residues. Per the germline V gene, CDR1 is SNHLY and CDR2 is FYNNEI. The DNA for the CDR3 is TGTGCCAGCAGTGAGTCCGGGACCAAAAACATTCAGTACTTC. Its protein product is CASSESGTKNIQYF. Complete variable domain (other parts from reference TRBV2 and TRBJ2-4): EPEVTQTPSHQVTQMGQEVILRCVPISNHLYFYWYRQILGQKVEFLVSFYNNEISEKSEIFDDQFSVERPDGSNFTLKIRSTKLEDSAMYFCASSESGTKNIQYFGAGTRLSVL.

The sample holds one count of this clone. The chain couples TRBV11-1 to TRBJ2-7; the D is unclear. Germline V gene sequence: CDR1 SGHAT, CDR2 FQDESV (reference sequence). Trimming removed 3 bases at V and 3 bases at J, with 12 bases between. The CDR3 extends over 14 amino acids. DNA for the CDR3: TGTGCCAGCAGCTTTGGTCTTTTAGTCTACGAGCAGTACTTC. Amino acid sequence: CASSFGLLVYEQYF.

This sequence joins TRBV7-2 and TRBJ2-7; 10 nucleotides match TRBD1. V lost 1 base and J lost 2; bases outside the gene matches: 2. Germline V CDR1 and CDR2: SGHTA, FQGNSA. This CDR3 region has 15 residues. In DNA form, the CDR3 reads TGTGCCAGCAGCTTAGAAGGGACAGGGGCCTACGAGCAGTACTTC. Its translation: CASSLEGTGAYEQYF.

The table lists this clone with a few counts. Here the CDR3 reads CASSQDRGQPQHF. The CDR3 DNA reads TGTGCCAGCAGCCAAGATCGCGGTCAGCCCCAGCATTTT. V usage is TRBV14 and J usage is TRBJ1-5; D gene uncertain. Germline CDR1 SGHDN, CDR2 FVKESK. The germline V and J ends were trimmed by 0 bases and 6 bases, with 6 bases remaining between them. The CDR3 length is 13 residues.

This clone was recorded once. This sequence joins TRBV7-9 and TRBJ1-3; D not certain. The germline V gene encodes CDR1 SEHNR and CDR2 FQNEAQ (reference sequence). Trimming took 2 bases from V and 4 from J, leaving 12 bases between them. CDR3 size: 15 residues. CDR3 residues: CASSLQYGKGNTIYF. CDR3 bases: TGTGCCAGCAGCTTACAGTACGGGAAAGGAAACACCATATATTTT.